Shown below are 19 T cell receptor beta chains from a single sample sequenced in a study of blood T cells in healthy people across ages. Together with a sample-barcoded 5' primer, a J-beta primer mix was included in a second PCR lasting about 7 to 12 cycles. TCRdb re-analysed the 5' RACE reads in MiXCR, keeping a single row per CDR3 protein. The data show over a million distinct CDR3 sequences, 42% seen once. Sequenced material: blood. These receptor sequences come from a young woman in good health.

The chain is built from TRBV6-5 and TRBJ2-1; the D gene is possibly TRBD1 (5 bases). Germline V gene sequence: CDR1 MNHEY, CDR2 SVGAGI. V gave up 2 bases and J gave up 5 bases, with 10 bases separating them. This CDR3 has 14 residues. The DNA of the CDR3 is TGTGCCAGCAGTTACGACAGCCGAAACAATGAGCAGTTCTTC. This encodes CASSYDSRNNEQFF.

The V and J genes are TRBV7-2 and TRBJ1-1; a weak D match, TRBD1 (5 bases). The CDR3 loop spans 14 amino acids. With 5 bases removed from V and 5 bases from J, the gap between germline ends came to 15 bases. Germline CDR1 SGHTA, CDR2 FQGNSA. This chain's CDR3 is CASSVDGGKTEAFF. In DNA form, the CDR3 reads TGTGCCAGCAGCGTAGACGGGGGAAAGACTGAAGCTTTCTTT.

This clonotype was detected a few times. The chain combines TRBV11-2 with TRBJ2-1; tentatively, D is TRBD1 or TRBD2 (6 bases each). V lost 7 bases, J lost 8 bases, and 9 bases lay in between. Looked up from germline, CDR1 is SGHAT and CDR2 is FQNNGV. The length of the CDR3 is 11 residues. The CDR3 DNA follows: TGTGCCAGCAAAAGGGGGGATGAGCAGTTCTTC. Its translation is CASKRGDEQFF.

This chain links TRBV7-9 with TRBJ2-3; D is uncertain. From germline, CDR1 is SEHNR and CDR2 FQNEAQ (reference sequence). The CDR3 runs 13 residues. V was cut by 1 base and J by 9 bases, with 11 bases left in between. The CDR3 protein is CASSLERNPTQYF. CDR3 bases: TGTGCCAGCAGCTTAGAACGGAACCCGACGCAGTATTTT.

The CDR3 DNA reads as TGTGCCAGCAGTTTAGGACTGGGCGGTAATGAAGACGAGCAGTACTTC. Its translation: CASSLGLGGNEDEQYF. The V call is TRBV12-3 or TRBV12-4, the J call TRBJ2-7; D remains unclear. V gave up 1 base and J gave up 5 bases, with 18 bases separating them. The CDR3 is 16 amino acids.

V gene TRBV20-1 combines with J gene TRBJ2-5; TRBD2 aligns across 12 bases. The germline gives CDR1 DFQATT, CDR2 SNEGSKA (reference sequence). After removal of 4 bases from V and 2 bases from J, the junction contained 8 bases not matched to a gene. The CDR3 is made up of 16 amino acids. The CDR3 DNA follows: TGCAGTGCTACTGGACTAGCGGGGATAGTACAAGAGACCCAGTACTTC. Translation gives CSATGLAGIVQETQYF.

The chain uses TRBV24-1 and TRBJ2-1; 10 nucleotides match TRBD2. The CDR3 consists of 14 residues. Trimming at V came to 12 bases and at J to 9 bases, leaving 13 bases not matched to a gene. Germline V gene data show CDR1 as KGHDR and CDR2 as SFDVKD. DNA for the CDR3: TGTGCCGCTTCCGGGACTAGCGTTTCGGGTGAGCAGTTCTTC. Its protein is CAASGTSVSGEQFF.

The chain combines TRBV4-1 with TRBJ2-1; 9 bases line up with TRBD2. The CDR3 consists of 17 residues. Germline V gives CDR1 MGHRA, CDR2 YSYEKL. J was trimmed by 3 bases and V by 4 bases; bases with no gene match: 10. CDR3 protein: CASSPGAAGGFYNEQFF. The DNA of the CDR3 is TGCGCCAGCAGCCCAGGGGCGGCGGGAGGGTTCTACAATGAGCAGTTCTTC.

V and J are TRBV11-2 and TRBJ2-5, with D unresolved. The CDR3 totals 15 residues. Germline CDR1 SGHAT, CDR2 FQNNGV. The germline V and J ends were trimmed by 6 bases and 2 bases, with 16 bases remaining between them. The CDR3 reads CASRPPNEGQETQYF. The CDR3 nucleotides read TGTGCCAGCAGGCCACCAAACGAAGGGCAAGAGACCCAGTACTTC. The full variable domain, completed using reference TRBV11-2 and TRBJ2-5, is EAGVAQSPRYKIIEKRQSVAFWCNPISGHATLYWYQQILGQGPKLLIQFQNNGVVDDSQLPKDRFSAERLKGVDSTLKIQPAKLEDSAVYLCASRPPNEGQETQYFGPGTRLLVL.

This clonotype was recorded a few times. The chain combines TRBV10-1 with TRBJ2-3; TRBD2 agrees at 8 bases. The V and J ends lost 0 bases and 8 bases, in that order; junction bases with no gene match: 4. Per germline, CDR1 WNHNN and CDR2 SYGVQD (reference sequence). This CDR3 region has 14 residues. The CDR3 region is CASSESTGGATQYF. As DNA, the CDR3 is TGCGCCAGCAGTGAGTCGACGGGGGGGGCTACGCAGTATTTT.

The V gene is TRBV20-1, the J gene TRBJ1-4, with D hard to call. Germline lookup yields CDR1 DFQATT and CDR2 SNEGSKA (reference sequence). This CDR3 is 14 amino acids long. V gave up 0 bases and J gave up 8 bases, with 13 bases separating them. In nucleotides, the CDR3 is TGCAGTGCTAGAGATCCCTCGGGCGTGGAAAAACTGTTTTTT. It yields the protein CSARDPSGVEKLFF.

The J gene is TRBJ2-2, the V gene TRBV27, with D possibly matching TRBD2 (5 bases). The V end lost 4 bases, the J end lost 5 bases, and 17 bases lay between the germline ends. Per the germline V gene, CDR1 is MNHEY and CDR2 is SMNVEV (reference sequence). The CDR3 runs 16 residues. The CDR3 nucleotides read TGTGCCAGCAGTTCCCACAACGGTCGGGGAACCGGGGAGCTGTTTTTT. Translation: CASSSHNGRGTGELFF.

The chain uses TRBV3-1 and TRBJ2-1; 10 nucleotides line up with TRBD2. The CDR3 loop spans 16 amino acids. The V gene end was trimmed by 2 bases and the J gene end by 3 bases; junction bases not matched to a gene: 4. Germline CDR1 and CDR2: LGHDT and YNNKEL (reference sequence). The CDR3 loop is CASSQSGGAIYNEQFF. In DNA form, the CDR3 reads TGTGCCAGCAGCCAAAGCGGGGGGGCCATCTACAATGAGCAGTTCTTC.

A few counts support this clonotype. This chain joins TRBV12-3 or TRBV12-4 and TRBJ2-1; 11 bases fit TRBD2. V lost 8 bases to trimming and J lost 9 bases; unmatched junction nucleotides: 12. This CDR3 spans 15 amino acids. In nucleotides, the CDR3 is TGTGCCAGCCTCCTACAACTAGCGGGGGTGGGTGAGCAGTTCTTC. Its translation is CASLLQLAGVGEQFF.

This clonotype was seen a few times. V is TRBV4-1 and J is TRBJ2-3; a possible D gene is TRBD2 (5 bases). Trimming took 0 bases from V and 5 from J, leaving 9 bases between them. The length of the CDR3 is 14 residues. Germline V gives CDR1 MGHRA, CDR2 YSYEKL. The CDR3 region is CASSQERSGDTQYF. The CDR3 coding sequence is TGCGCCAGCAGCCAAGAGAGGAGCGGAGATACGCAGTATTTT.

Here the CDR3 DNA reads TGTGCCAGCAGCCATGTCCAGGGGGCCGTTTATAATTCACCCCTCCACTTT. Amino acid sequence: CASSHVQGAVYNSPLHF. The chain is built from TRBV4-2 and TRBJ1-6, with 8 bases lining up with TRBD1. V shed 3 bases and J 4 bases; nucleotides not matched to a gene: 8. Germline V gene data show CDR1 as LGHNA and CDR2 as YNFKEQ. The CDR3 totals 17 residues.

This clonotype was found many times. V usage is TRBV5-1 and J usage is TRBJ2-1; D uncertain. This CDR3 has 15 residues. Germline CDR1 reads SGHRS; CDR2 reads YFSETQ. Trimming cost V 0 bases and J 1 base, with 8 bases left between them. The chain's CDR3 is CASSLVVGSYNEQFF. CDR3 nucleotide sequence: TGCGCCAGCAGCTTGGTGGTGGGATCCTACAATGAGCAGTTCTTC.

The chain joins TRBV20-1 to TRBJ1-1; tentatively, D is TRBD1 (5 bases). The CDR3 is 13 amino acids. CDR1 DFQATT and CDR2 SNEGSKA come from the germline V gene (reference sequence). The ends were cut back, 6 bases at V and 11 bases at J, with 22 bases in the middle. DNA for the CDR3: TGCAGTGCGAGGCCTGAAAGACAGTACGGGGCTTTCTTT. This codes for CSARPERQYGAFF.

This sequence joins TRBV19 and TRBJ2-5, with 11 nucleotides matching TRBD1. The J call may be mistaken, given a closer DNA end match to TRBJ2-4. The CDR3 extends over 14 amino acids. The germline V gene has CDR1 LNHDA and CDR2 SQIVND (reference sequence). This chain's CDR3 is CATGQGAGKNIQYF. Written as DNA, the CDR3 is TGTGCCACCGGACAGGGGGCAGGCAAAAACATTCAGTACTTC.